Reported below is one T cell receptor (beta chain). Its antigen is undetermined. This entry comes from a study of blood T cells in healthy people across ages. Primers used in a second PCR of about 6 to 11 cycles were a sample-barcoded 5' primer and a J-beta primer mix. TCRdb recomputed calls from the 5' RACE reads with MiXCR, one row per CDR3 protein. The sample consists of about 720,000 distinct CDR3 sequences, about 20% of them appearing once. Study outcomes and limitations: A greater number of naive CD4+ cells and higher diversity distinguished long-lived donors from aged donors. The recorded TCR beta diversity per million T cells decreased in a roughly linear manner with age. The diversity estimates, figures obtained from one million T cells, were considered underestimates. Researchers report that TCR beta diversity correlated strongly with naive T cell percentage.

The TCR sequence derives from a man between 65 and 80 years old in good health. The sequenced sample consisted of blood.

The chain's CDR3 is CASGLDQVWDTQYF. CDR3 sequence (DNA): TGTGCTAGTGGTTTGGACCAAGTTTGGGATACGCAGTATTTT. The J gene is TRBJ2-3, the V gene TRBV12-5, with unresolved D. The V gene's germline CDR1 is LGHNT and CDR2 FRNRAP. The CDR3 has 14 amino acids. Trimming pared 1 base from V and 6 bases from J, leaving 11 bases between. The full variable domain, its missing parts supplied by reference TRBV12-5 and TRBJ2-3, is DARVTQTPRHKVTEMGQEVTMRCQPILGHNTVFWYRQTMMQGLELLAYFRNRAPLDDSGMPKDRFSAEMPDATLATLKIQPSEPRDSAVYFCASGLDQVWDTQYFGPGTRLTVL.